This is a list of T cell receptor beta chains from one sample in a study of shared clonotypes between healthy human individuals. Produced via immunoSEQ multiplex PCR; TCRdb's table is partial and in-frame only. The sample has 1,500,000 or so clones; approximately 98.5% are singletons. Sequenced: naive CD4+ T cells sorted from blood. Receptor source: a man aged 25 to 45 in good health. Each CDR3 is given with its conserved first and last residue. D genes are given only for firm matches. The size entry is marked missing in some rows and otherwise reads once, few, many or a size class.

abundance	j_gene	d_gene	v_gene	CDR3aa	CDR3nt
-	TRBJ2-1	-	TRBV28	CASRPGGRNEQFF	TGTGCCAGCAGGCCAGGAGGTCGAAATGAGCAGTTCTTC
-	TRBJ1-2	TRBD1	TRBV29-1	CSVVGDRSEFGYTF	TGCAGCGTTGTGGGGGACAGGTCGGAATTTGGCTACACCTTC
few	TRBJ2-3	-	TRBV29-1	CSVVRGTDTQYF	TGCAGCGTTGTTCGGGGAACAGATACGCAGTATTTT
once	TRBJ2-7	TRBD2	TRBV6-5	CASSYSLAGAYEQYF	TGTGCCAGCAGTTACTCGCTAGCGGGAGCCTACGAGCAGTACTTC
-	TRBJ1-1	-	TRBV30	CAWRRLNTEAFF	TGTGCCTGGAGAAGGCTGAACACTGAAGCTTTCTTT
-	TRBJ1-3	-	TRBV11-3	CASSSRGSSGNTIYF	TGTGCCAGCAGCTCACGGGGAAGCTCTGGAAACACCATATATTTT
-	TRBJ2-7	TRBD2	TRBV6-1	CASMGTSGSYEQYF	TGTGCCAGCATGGGGACTAGCGGATCCTACGAGCAGTACTTC
-	TRBJ1-1	-	TRBV29-1	CSVDRTPGDTEAFF	TGCAGCGTTGACAGGACCCCGGGGGACACTGAAGCTTTCTTT
-	TRBJ2-7	-	TRBV2	CASSEARGVHEQYF	TGTGCCAGCAGTGAAGCGCGCGGGGTCCACGAGCAGTACTTC
-	TRBJ2-7	TRBD1	TRBV10-2	CASRSGGRTYEQYF	TGCGCCAGCAGGTCAGGGGGACGTACCTACGAGCAGTACTTC
-	TRBJ1-5	TRBD1	TRBV5-5	CASSLTGGKPQHF	TGTGCCAGCAGCTTGACAGGGGGCAAACCCCAGCATTTT
-	TRBJ1-4	-	TRBV18	CASSPTREKLFF	TGTGCCAGCTCACCAACGCGGGAAAAACTGTTTTTT
-	TRBJ2-2	-	TRBV4-3	CASSLHGSGELFF	TGCGCCAGCAGCCTGCATGGCTCCGGGGAGCTGTTTTTT
-	TRBJ2-7	TRBD1	TRBV4-1	CASSQPFRDRGEQYF	TGCGCCAGCAGCCAGCCATTCCGGGACAGGGGCGAGCAGTACTTC
-	TRBJ2-1	TRBD2	TRBV28	CASSPGTSGSYEQFF	TGTGCCAGCAGTCCCGGGACTAGCGGGAGCTATGAGCAGTTCTTC
once	TRBJ2-7	TRBD1	TRBV6-6	CASSYSVTGNYEQYF	TGTGCCAGCAGTTACTCGGTGACAGGGAACTACGAGCAGTACTTC
-	TRBJ1-4	-	TRBV6-5	CASGGGSRDEKLFF	TGTGCATCAGGCGGGGGGAGTCGCGATGAAAAACTGTTTTTT
-	TRBJ2-2	TRBD2	TRBV29-1	CSAAGLAGYGELFF	TGCAGCGCGGCAGGACTAGCGGGCTACGGGGAGCTGTTTTTT
-	TRBJ2-1	-	TRBV10-3	CAITATGTTGYNEQFF	TGTGCCATCACGGCCACAGGGACTACCGGTTACAATGAGCAGTTCTTC
-	TRBJ2-2	-	TRBV6-6	CASSFSGGTGELFF	TGTGCCAGCAGCTTTTCAGGAGGCACCGGGGAGCTGTTTTTT
-	TRBJ1-1	-	TRBV28	CASSFEGGRAFF	TGTGCCAGCAGTTTCGAGGGGGGAAGAGCTTTCTTT
-	TRBJ2-3	-	TRBV18	CASSQTWETTDTQYF	TGTGCCAGCTCACAAACCTGGGAAACGACAGATACGCAGTATTTT
-	TRBJ2-7	-	TRBV5-1	CASRLGPSGTFSYEQYF	TGCGCCAGCAGATTGGGCCCCTCCGGGACCTTCTCCTACGAGCAGTACTTC
-	TRBJ1-4	-	TRBV5-1	CASSLLADQNEKLFF	TGCGCCAGCAGCTTGTTGGCAGATCAGAATGAAAAACTGTTTTTT
-	TRBJ2-3	-	TRBV7-9	CASSLGRTEADTQYF	TGTGCCAGCAGCTTAGGTCGGACAGAAGCAGATACGCAGTATTTT
-	TRBJ2-1	TRBD2	TRBV15	CATSSGLAGEMSSYNEQFF	TGTGCCACCAGCAGCGGACTAGCGGGAGAGATGAGCTCCTACAATGAGCAGTTCTTC
-	TRBJ2-3	-	TRBV5-6	CASSLGLPNGEYF	TGTGCCAGCAGCTTGGGACTACCTAATGGGGAGTATTTT
-	TRBJ2-7	TRBD1	TRBV5-5	CASRPGTGVYEQYF	TGTGCCAGCAGGCCCGGGACAGGGGTCTACGAGCAGTACTTC
-	TRBJ2-1	-	TRBV7-6	CASSSVLISSYNEQFF	TGTGCCAGCAGCTCAGTCCTGATTAGCTCCTACAATGAGCAGTTCTTC
once	TRBJ2-7	-	TRBV29-1	CSVEKADSYEQYF	TGCAGCGTTGAAAAGGCGGATTCCTACGAGCAGTACTTC
-	TRBJ2-1	-	TRBV6-5	CASSFRDEQFF	TGTGCCAGCAGTTTCAGAGATGAGCAGTTCTTC
-	TRBJ1-1	-	TRBV11-3	CASSPLGSGEAFF	TGTGCCAGCAGCCCCCTGGGGTCGGGAGAAGCTTTCTTT
-	TRBJ2-7	-	TRBV28	CASSTLRGPYEQYF	TGTGCCAGCAGCACTCTCCGCGGCCCCTACGAGCAGTACTTC
-	TRBJ2-5	-	TRBV28	CASSQGGETQYF	TGTGCCAGCAGTCAGGGGGGAGAGACCCAGTACTTC
-	TRBJ2-5	-	TRBV7-9	CASSWQQETQYF	TGTGCCAGCAGCTGGCAACAAGAGACCCAGTACTTC
-	TRBJ2-3	TRBD2	TRBV11-3	CASSYGTSGPSDTQYF	TGTGCCAGCAGCTACGGGACTAGCGGGCCCTCAGATACGCAGTATTTT
-	TRBJ2-2	-	TRBV5-5	CASSFFAVNTGELFF	TGTGCCAGCAGCTTCTTTGCGGTGAACACCGGGGAGCTGTTTTTT
-	TRBJ2-1	TRBD2	TRBV25-1	CASSPMTSYKMGEQFF	TGTGCCAGCAGTCCTATGACTAGCTACAAGATGGGTGAGCAGTTCTTC
-	TRBJ2-1	TRBD1	TRBV18	CASSPTGTGGNNEQFF	TGTGCCAGCTCACCGACTGGGACAGGGGGAAACAATGAGCAGTTCTTC
-	TRBJ2-3	TRBD2	TRBV7-9	CASSLLAGGQDTQYF	TGTGCCAGCAGCCTATTAGCGGGAGGGCAGGATACGCAGTATTTT
-	TRBJ2-3	TRBD2	TRBV7-9	CASSLGGRAAADTQYF	TGTGCCAGCAGCTTAGGCGGGAGGGCCGCCGCAGATACGCAGTATTTT